This entry lists 2 T cell receptor beta chains sequenced from one sample in a study of T cell responses to AZD1222 COVID-19 vaccine (dated by TCRdb to 2020 to 2023). The sample's time point, from its label and the paper: baseline before first vaccination. The library was obtained by the immunoSEQ multiplex PCR assay. Drawn from immuneACCESS, this table holds only the in-frame rearrangements with V and J called that TCRdb kept. Clones are partly lost; checked studies trace under half to an unresolved V gene and leave the rest unexplained. The sample table shows approximately 110,000 clones, and nearly 90% are seen once. The ten largest clones add up to about 4.1% of the sample. The sample here was peripheral blood, taken on day 0 of AZD1222 vaccination. The origin of the receptors is an adult in good health.

CDR3: CASSPRDYHYEQYF. Written as DNA, the CDR3 is TGTGCCAGCAGCCCGCGGGACTACCACTACGAGCAGTACTTC. V usage is TRBV7-9 and J usage is TRBJ2-7, with 7 nucleotides matching TRBD2. The CDR3 extends over 14 amino acids. Trimming took 5 bases from V and 3 from J; bases not matched to a gene: 7. The germline V gene has CDR1 SEHNR and CDR2 FQNEAQ (reference sequence). The complete variable domain, with remaining parts taken from reference TRBV7-9 and TRBJ2-7, reads DTGVSQNPRHKITKRGQNVTFRCDPISEHNRLYWYRQTLGQGPEFLTYFQNEAQLEKSRLLSDRFSAERPKGSFSTLEIQRTEQGDSAMYLCASSPRDYHYEQYFGPGTRLTVT.

The chain uses TRBV28 and TRBJ1-5, with 9 nucleotides matching TRBD1. Germline-derived CDR1 and CDR2 are MDHEN and SYDVKM. CDR3 size: 17 residues. Trimming took 3 bases from V and 0 from J; bases not matched to a gene: 6. The CDR3 spells CASSFWTGENSNQPQHF. The CDR3, as DNA: TGTGCCAGCAGTTTCTGGACAGGGGAGAATAGCAATCAGCCCCAGCATTTT.